A single sample is the source of the 27 T cell receptor beta chains below, sequenced in a study of cytomegalovirus exposure and HLA in healthy donors. It was with 60 Vbeta and 13 Jbeta primers that the PCR ran. Method: immunoSEQ multiplex PCR; TCRdb's copy keeps in-frame clones and lacks some. The table for this sample gives some 51,000 clones. The sequenced sample was PBMCs. The receptors derive from a man aged 35 to 55 in good health and CMV-seropositive.

V and J are TRBV6-1 and TRBJ2-6, with 8 bases fitting TRBD1. The CDR3 is 19 residues long. Unmatched junction bases numbered 9, after V lost 2 bases and J lost 0 bases. Germline V gene lookup returns CDR1 MNHNS and CDR2 SASEGT. The CDR3 protein is CASSETLTGAVSGANVLTF. The CDR3 region has the DNA TGTGCCAGCAGTGAAACCTTGACAGGGGCAGTCTCTGGGGCCAACGTCCTGACTTTC.

V is TRBV7-8 and J is TRBJ2-2; 7 bases map to TRBD1. CDR1 and CDR2 from the germline V gene are SGHVS and FQNEAQ. V trimming: 3 bases; J trimming: 2 bases; junction bases outside the gene matches: 3. This CDR3 contains 15 residues. CDR3 amino acids: CASSLDRINTGELFF. The CDR3 bases are TGTGCCAGCAGCTTGGACAGGATTAACACCGGGGAGCTGTTTTTT.

The CDR3 reads CASSPRLAGEAYEQYF. The CDR3 DNA reads TGTGCCAGCAGCCCCCGACTAGCGGGAGAGGCCTACGAGCAGTACTTC. This chain links TRBV4-2 with TRBJ2-7; TRBD2 matches at 12 bases. The CDR3 has 16 amino acids. Trimming took 4 bases from V and 2 from J; bases not matched to a gene: 6. The V gene's germline CDR1 is LGHNA and CDR2 YNFKEQ.

This chain uses TRBV7-9 with TRBJ2-7; TRBD1 matches 7 bases. V lost 6 bases and J lost 6; bases outside the gene matches: 8. The CDR3 loop spans 13 amino acids. Germline V gene data show CDR1 as SEHNR and CDR2 as FQNEAQ (reference sequence). CDR3 amino acids: CASSFTGVAEQYF. The DNA of the CDR3 is TGTGCCAGCAGTTTTACAGGGGTGGCCGAGCAGTACTTC.

The V and J genes are TRBV4-1 and TRBJ2-7; TRBD1 agrees at 10 bases. There are 17 residues in the CDR3. V gave up 3 bases and J gave up 0 bases; unmatched junction bases: 8. Germline values: CDR1 MGHRA, CDR2 YSYEKL. The CDR3 spells CASSQSSGQGPSYEQYF. The CDR3 bases are TGCGCCAGCAGCCAGAGCTCGGGACAGGGGCCCTCCTACGAGCAGTACTTC.

The chain carries TRBV29-1 and TRBJ2-3, with D possibly being TRBD2 (5 bases). CDR3 length: 16 residues. Germline assignment: CDR1 SQVTM and CDR2 ANQGSEA. Trimming cost V 4 bases and J 1 base, with 18 bases left between them. The CDR3 region is CSVADESGWRTDTQYF. The DNA for the CDR3 is TGCAGCGTTGCAGACGAGTCGGGGTGGCGCACAGATACGCAGTATTTT.

This chain uses TRBV6-5 with TRBJ2-5, with TRBD2 matching over 11 bases. Losses at the gene ends were 0 bases for V and 5 bases for J; bases not matched to a gene: 2. Per the germline V gene, CDR1 is MNHEY and CDR2 is SVGAGI. The CDR3 has 15 residues. The CDR3, as DNA: TGTGCCAGCAGTTACTCGCCTAGCGGGGGGGAGACCCAGTACTTC. Amino acid sequence: CASSYSPSGGETQYF.

This sequence joins TRBV10-3 and TRBJ2-1; TRBD2 matches 12 bases. CDR1 and CDR2 from the germline V gene are ENHRY and SYGVKD. Losses at the gene ends were 6 bases for V and 7 bases for J; bases not matched to a gene: 10. CDR3 length: 16 residues. CDR3 DNA sequence: TGTGCCATCAGAAGCTCTAGCGGGAGGGCCGGTAATGAGCAGTTCTTC. Translated, it gives CAIRSSSGRAGNEQFF.

V and J are TRBV27 and TRBJ1-6; 8 bases are shared with TRBD1. This CDR3 contains 16 residues. V lost 6 bases to trimming and J lost 4 bases; unmatched junction nucleotides: 8. Germline CDR1 reads MNHEY; CDR2 reads SMNVEV (reference sequence). DNA of the CDR3: TGTGCCAGCAGACCCTTGGACAGGGATTATAATTCACCCCTCCACTTT. Protein product: CASRPLDRDYNSPLHF.

The chain links TRBV19 to TRBJ2-3; 8 positions agree with TRBD1. The ends lost 6 bases at V and 2 bases at J; junction bases unmatched: 7. CDR3 length equals 15 residues. Germline CDR1 LNHDA, CDR2 SQIVND (reference sequence). The CDR3 DNA reads as TGTGCCAGTAGGCCATGGACAGGGCCCACAGATACGCAGTATTTT. Translated, it gives CASRPWTGPTDTQYF.

This CDR3 reads CASSIPGQGYEQYF. CDR3 bases: TGTGCCAGCAGCATTCCGGGACAGGGCTACGAGCAGTACTTC. The rearrangement uses TRBV5-5 and TRBJ2-7; 9 bases fit TRBD1. J lost 3 bases, V lost 4 bases, and 5 bases had no gene match. This CDR3 spans 14 amino acids. From germline, CDR1 is SGHKS and CDR2 YYEKEE (reference sequence).

V and J are TRBV5-1 and TRBJ2-3; D possibly corresponds to TRBD2 (6 bases). Germline values: CDR1 SGHRS, CDR2 YFSETQ. The length of the CDR3 is 15 residues. V was trimmed by 5 bases and J by 5 bases, leaving 18 bases between them. The DNA of the CDR3 is TGCGCCAGCAGGAAATCGGGGACCGGGGGAGATACGCAGTATTTT. It is translated as CASRKSGTGGDTQYF.

V gene TRBV19 combines with J gene TRBJ2-5; 15 bases align to TRBD2. This CDR3 spans 15 amino acids. Per the germline V gene, CDR1 is LNHDA and CDR2 is SQIVND (reference sequence). J gave up 2 bases and V 8 bases, and 3 bases lay outside the gene matches. CDR3 loop: CASGGLAGGQETQYF. CDR3 in DNA: TGTGCCAGTGGGGGACTAGCGGGGGGTCAAGAGACCCAGTACTTC.

V and J are TRBV15 and TRBJ1-4; 7 nucleotides line up with TRBD1. In germline, CDR1 is LNHNV, CDR2 YYDKDF (reference sequence). This CDR3 is built from 17 residues. V shed 1 base and J 3 bases; nucleotides not matched to a gene: 8. This CDR3 reads CATSRVQGTVANEKLFF. CDR3 in DNA: TGTGCCACCAGCAGAGTACAGGGGACGGTGGCTAATGAAAAACTGTTTTTT.

This rearrangement joins TRBV7-3 to TRBJ1-1; D gene uncertain. V lost 0 bases and J lost 4, with 6 bases in between. The CDR3 contains 13 residues. Germline CDR1 reads SGHTA; CDR2 reads FQGTGA. The CDR3: CASSLTGSTEAFF. DNA of the CDR3: TGTGCCAGCAGCTTAACAGGGAGCACTGAAGCTTTCTTT. Complete variable domain (other parts from reference TRBV7-3 and TRBJ1-1): GAGVSQTPSNKVTEKGKYVELRCDPISGHTALYWYRQSLGQGPEFLIYFQGTGAADDSGLPNDRFFAVRPEGSVSTLKIQRTERGDSAVYLCASSLTGSTEAFFGQGTRLTVV.

J is TRBJ2-1 and V is TRBV29-1, with 7 positions matching TRBD1. This CDR3 is built from 14 residues. The germline V gene has CDR1 SQVTM and CDR2 ANQGSEA. Unmatched junction bases numbered 10, after V lost 5 bases and J lost 6 bases. This CDR3 reads CSVQSGDSGNEQFF. The CDR3, as DNA: TGCAGCGTTCAGTCTGGGGACAGTGGCAATGAGCAGTTCTTC.

The CDR3 region has the DNA TGTGCCAGCAGCCAGGCTCAAATACAGGGGAACGAGCAGTACTTC. Translation gives CASSQAQIQGNEQYF. The V call is TRBV4-2, the J call TRBJ2-7; TRBD1 agrees at 7 bases. CDR3 length equals 15 residues. CDR1 and CDR2 (germline): LGHNA, YNFKEQ. V trimming: 3 bases; J trimming: 5 bases; junction bases outside the gene matches: 10.

The V and J genes are TRBV10-3 and TRBJ2-1; D is possibly TRBD2 (5 bases). Trimming took 4 bases from V and 6 from J, leaving 10 bases between them. Germline V gene data show CDR1 as ENHRY and CDR2 as SYGVKD. The CDR3 has 13 residues. In DNA, the CDR3 is TGTGCCATCAGTGGGGTACGGGGCAATGAGCAGTTCTTC. This translates into CAISGVRGNEQFF.

Points on this clone: Other DNA sequences in the sample encode the same CDR3. The chain couples TRBV9 to TRBJ2-7; 8 bases are a match to TRBD1. Germline V gives CDR1 SGDLS, CDR2 YYNGEE. Unmatched junction bases numbered 3, after V lost 0 bases and J lost 4 bases. CDR3 length: 14 amino acids. CDR3 DNA: TGTGCCAGCAGCGTAGGCCAGGGGGCGTACGAGCAGTACTTC. Its translation: CASSVGQGAYEQYF.

As DNA, the CDR3 is TGTGCCAGCAACCTCTCAGGGGCCCCCTATGGCTACACCTTC. Protein sequence: CASNLSGAPYGYTF. The chain couples TRBV28 to TRBJ1-2, with D possibly TRBD1 on 6 matching bases. The CDR3 runs to 14 residues. Germline CDR1 is MDHEN and CDR2 is SYDVKM. V lost 7 bases, J lost 4 bases, and 16 bases lay in between.

The genes are TRBV11-2 and TRBJ1-5, with D maybe TRBD1 (5 bases). The length of the CDR3 is 13 residues. Germline lookup yields CDR1 SGHAT and CDR2 FQNNGV. V was trimmed by 8 bases and J by 6 bases, leaving 14 bases between them. The CDR3 sequence: CASSGGGSQPQHF. The CDR3 DNA sequence: TGTGCCAGCTCCGGGGGGGGTAGTCAGCCCCAGCATTTT.

This chain uses TRBV7-9 with TRBJ2-5; 13 nucleotides match TRBD2. Germline CDR1 reads SEHNR; CDR2 reads FQNEAQ (reference sequence). The CDR3 is made up of 16 amino acids. Trimming removed 3 bases from V and 4 bases from J; junction bases left unmatched: 5. The CDR3, as DNA: TGTGCCAGCAGCTTGACTGGACTAGCGGGAGTAGAGACCCAGTACTTC. Translated: CASSLTGLAGVETQYF.

V is TRBV5-1 and J is TRBJ2-3; D ambiguous. CDR1 is SGHRS and CDR2 is YFSETQ in the germline V gene. Trimming removed 0 bases from V and 2 bases from J, with 4 bases in between. The CDR3 loop spans 13 amino acids. The CDR3 DNA reads as TGCGCCAGCAGCTTGGGACTCACAGATACGCAGTATTTT. It codes for CASSLGLTDTQYF.

The genes are TRBV29-1 and TRBJ2-3; 7 bases are a match to TRBD1. The junction had 8 bases not matched to a gene; V was cut back by 4 bases and J by 4 bases. Germline CDR1 reads SQVTM; CDR2 reads ANQGSEA. This CDR3 is built from 14 residues. The DNA for the CDR3 is TGCAGCGTTGTGGGTGGAGACAGGGCAGATACGCAGTATTTT. It yields the protein CSVVGGDRADTQYF.

The rearrangement uses TRBV27 and TRBJ1-4, with 10 bases aligning to TRBD1. The CDR3 is 16 amino acids. Trimming removed 7 bases from V and 7 bases from J; junction bases left unmatched: 12. Per germline, CDR1 MNHEY and CDR2 SMNVEV (reference sequence). CDR3 DNA sequence: TGTGCCAGCATGGGACAGGGGCTTTCGCGTAGTGAAAAACTGTTTTTT. This translates into CASMGQGLSRSEKLFF.

The chain joins TRBV4-3 to TRBJ2-1; 9 positions agree with TRBD2. V shed 3 bases, J shed 0 bases, and the junction held 12 bases outside the gene matches. Germline values: CDR1 LGHNA, CDR2 YSLEER. This CDR3 spans 19 amino acids. The CDR3: CASSHSGGLTLSSYNEQFF. The CDR3 DNA follows: TGCGCCAGCAGCCACAGCGGGGGGCTCACCTTGAGCTCCTACAATGAGCAGTTCTTC.

This chain links TRBV7-9 with TRBJ2-1; 12 bases agree with TRBD1. In germline, CDR1 is SEHNR, CDR2 FQNEAQ (reference sequence). V gave up 1 base and J gave up 7 bases; unmatched junction bases: 5. The CDR3 is 16 amino acids. The CDR3 nucleotides are TGTGCCAGCAGCTTAGGCCGGGACAGGGGGCTTAATGAGCAGTTCTTC. Its protein product is CASSLGRDRGLNEQFF.